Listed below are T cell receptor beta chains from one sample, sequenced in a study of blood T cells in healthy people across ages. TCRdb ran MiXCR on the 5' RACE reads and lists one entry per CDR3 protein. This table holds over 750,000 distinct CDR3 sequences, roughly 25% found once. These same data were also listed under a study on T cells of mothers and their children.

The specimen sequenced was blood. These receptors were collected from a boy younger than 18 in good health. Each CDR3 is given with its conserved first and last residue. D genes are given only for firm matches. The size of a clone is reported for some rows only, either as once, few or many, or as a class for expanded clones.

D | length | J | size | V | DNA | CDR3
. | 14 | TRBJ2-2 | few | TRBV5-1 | TGCGCCAGCAGCTTGGCGGGGGGCTCCGGGGAGCTGTTTTTT | CASSLAGGSGELFF
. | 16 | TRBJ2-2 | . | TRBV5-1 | TGCGCCAGCAGCCTTCTTGATCTCGCGAACACCGGGGAGCTGTTTTTT | CASSLLDLANTGELFF
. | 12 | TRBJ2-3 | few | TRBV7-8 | TGTGCCAGCAGCTTATATTGGGATACGCAGTATTTT | CASSLYWDTQYF
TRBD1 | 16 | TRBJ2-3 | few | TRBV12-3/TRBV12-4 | TGTGCCAGCAGTTTAGCCGGCAGGGGGCTTGTAGATACGCAGTATTTT | CASSLAGRGLVDTQYF
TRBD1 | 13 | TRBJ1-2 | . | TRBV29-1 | TGCAGCGTCCTCGGACAGGGGAACTATGGCTACACCTTC | CSVLGQGNYGYTF
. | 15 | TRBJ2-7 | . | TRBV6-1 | TGTGCCAGCAGTGAAGGCCTGGGTCTAGCCTACGAGCAGTACTTC | CASSEGLGLAYEQYF
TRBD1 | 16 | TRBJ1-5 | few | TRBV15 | TGTGCCACCAGCAGAGATGGACAGGGGAGCAATCAGCCCCAGCATTTT | CATSRDGQGSNQPQHF
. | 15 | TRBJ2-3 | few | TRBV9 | TGTGCCAGCAGCTCCGGCGGGCGGAGCACAGATACGCAGTATTTT | CASSSGGRSTDTQYF
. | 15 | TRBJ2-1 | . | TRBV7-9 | TGTGCCAGCAGCTTAATGGAAAGCTCCTACAATGAGCAGTTCTTC | CASSLMESSYNEQFF
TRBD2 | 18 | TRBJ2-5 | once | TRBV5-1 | TGCGCCAGCAGCTTGAAACTAGCGGGAGTTGAAGGGCGAGAGACCCAGTACTTC | CASSLKLAGVEGRETQYF
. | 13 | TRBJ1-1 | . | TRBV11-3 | TGTGCCAGCAGCGGTAAGGGGAACACTGAAGCTTTCTTT | CASSGKGNTEAFF
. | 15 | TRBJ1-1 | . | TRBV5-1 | TGCGCCAGCAGCCCTACTTCGGGGGCGAACACTGAAGCTTTCTTT | CASSPTSGANTEAFF
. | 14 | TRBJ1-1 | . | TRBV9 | TGTGCCAGCAGCGTTGTTCTGGGGAACACTGAAGCTTTCTTT | CASSVVLGNTEAFF
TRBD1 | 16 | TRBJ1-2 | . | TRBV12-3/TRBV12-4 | TGTGCCAGCAGGACAACAGGGGGGGCGGCTAACTATGGCTACACCTTC | CASRTTGGAANYGYTF
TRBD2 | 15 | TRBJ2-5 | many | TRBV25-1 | TGTGCCAGCAGTGTACTAGCGGGCTTACAAGAGACCCAGTACTTC | CASSVLAGLQETQYF
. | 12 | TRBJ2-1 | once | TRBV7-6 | TGTGCCAGCAGCTTAGGGGGGACCGTGCAGTTCTTC | CASSLGGTVQFF
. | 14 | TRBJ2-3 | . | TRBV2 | TGTGCCAGGGGTGGGTGGGACTCCACAGATACGCAGTATTTT | CARGGWDSTDTQYF
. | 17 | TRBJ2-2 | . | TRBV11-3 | TGTGCCAGCAGCTTAGATCCCCCTCCGGCGAACACCGGGGAGCTGTTTTTT | CASSLDPPPANTGELFF
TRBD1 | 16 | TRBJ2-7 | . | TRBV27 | TGTGCCAGCAGTTTACAGGCAGGGGGCGCAGGATACGAGCAGTACTTC | CASSLQAGGAGYEQYF
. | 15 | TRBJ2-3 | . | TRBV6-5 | TGTGCCAGCAGTTCAGGGGTTAAAAGCACAGATACGCAGTATTTT | CASSSGVKSTDTQYF
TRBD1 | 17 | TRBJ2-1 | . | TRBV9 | TGTGCCAGCAGCGTAGGGGGACAGGGGGGCAGTTACGATGAGCAGTTCTTC | CASSVGGQGGSYDEQFF
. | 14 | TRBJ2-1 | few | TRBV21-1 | TGTGCCAGCAGCAAAGTAGAAAGCGAGCATGAGCAGTTCTTC | CASSKVESEHEQFF
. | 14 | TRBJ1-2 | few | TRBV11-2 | TGTGCCAGCAGCATCGGTACAGGGTATGATGGCTACACCTTC | CASSIGTGYDGYTF
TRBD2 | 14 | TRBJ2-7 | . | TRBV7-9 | TGTGCCAGCAGCCACGGCGGGGGGTTGTACGAGCAGTACTTC | CASSHGGGLYEQYF
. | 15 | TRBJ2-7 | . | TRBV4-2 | TGTGCCAGCAGCCAAGAATCCGGGGGACACTACGAGCAGTACTTC | CASSQESGGHYEQYF
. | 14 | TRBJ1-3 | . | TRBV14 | TGTGCCAGCAGCCAAGTGGATTTAGGAAACACCATATATTTT | CASSQVDLGNTIYF
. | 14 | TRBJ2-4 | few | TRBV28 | TGTGCCAGCAGTATCGGGACTTCCAAAAACATTCAGTACTTC | CASSIGTSKNIQYF
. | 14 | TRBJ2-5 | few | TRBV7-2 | TGTGCCAGCAGCTTAACGTCCCAGGGGGAGACCCAGTACTTC | CASSLTSQGETQYF
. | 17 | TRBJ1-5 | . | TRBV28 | TGTGCCAGCAGTCGGAGGTCAACTCTCAGGAGCAATCAGCCCCAGCATTTT | CASSRRSTLRSNQPQHF
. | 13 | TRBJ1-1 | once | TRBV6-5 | TGTGCCAGCGGGTGGGGGGCGAACACTGAAGCTTTCTTT | CASGWGANTEAFF
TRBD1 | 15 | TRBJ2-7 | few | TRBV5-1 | TGCGCCAGCAGCTTGGGCTTCACAGGGGGAGACGAGCAGTACTTC | CASSLGFTGGDEQYF
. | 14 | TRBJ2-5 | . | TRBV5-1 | TGCGCCAGCAGCTTCATGCGAACGCAAGAGACCCAGTACTTC | CASSFMRTQETQYF
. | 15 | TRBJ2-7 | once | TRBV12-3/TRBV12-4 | TGTGCCAGCAGTCCCGTATACGGGGGCGATTACGAGCAGTACTTC | CASSPVYGGDYEQYF
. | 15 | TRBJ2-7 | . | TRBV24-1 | TGTGCCACCAGTGATTCGGGAGCCGGCCAATACGAGCAGTACTTC | CATSDSGAGQYEQYF
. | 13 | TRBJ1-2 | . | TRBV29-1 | TGCAGCGTTGTACCAACTACCAACTATGGCTACACCTTC | CSVVPTTNYGYTF
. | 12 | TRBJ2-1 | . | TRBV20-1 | TGCAGTGCGGGGGGGCCTTACAATGAGCAGTTCTTC | CSAGGPYNEQFF
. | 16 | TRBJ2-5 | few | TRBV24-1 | TGTGCCACCAGTGATTTACGGGGGCGGCCCCTAGAGACCCAGCACTTC | CATSDLRGRPLETQHF
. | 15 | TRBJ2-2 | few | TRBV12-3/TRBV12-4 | TGTGCCAGCAGTTTCTGGGCAGGGCTCACCGGGGAGCTGTTTTTT | CASSFWAGLTGELFF
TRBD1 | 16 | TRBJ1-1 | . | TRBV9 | TGTGCCAGCAGCGCGCCCTCCAGGGGGCCGAACACTGAAGCTTTCTTT | CASSAPSRGPNTEAFF
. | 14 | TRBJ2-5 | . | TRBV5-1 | TGCGCCAGCAGACCGGGACAATCCAAAGAGACCCAGTACTTC | CASRPGQSKETQYF
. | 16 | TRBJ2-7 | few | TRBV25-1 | TGTGCCAGCAGTGATCCTTTAAGGGGAGGCGGCTACGAGCAGTACTTC | CASSDPLRGGGYEQYF
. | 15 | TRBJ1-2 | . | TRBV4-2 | TGTGCCAGCAGCCAAGACCCGGGAACTAACTATGGCTACACCTTC | CASSQDPGTNYGYTF
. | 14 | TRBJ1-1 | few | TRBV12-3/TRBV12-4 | TGTGCCAGCAGTGGCGGGGGGAGCGGCACTGAAGCTTTCTTT | CASSGGGSGTEAFF
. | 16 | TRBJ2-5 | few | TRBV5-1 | TGCGCCAGCAGCTTGGCCGGGGCTAGCCAACAAGAGACCCAGTACTTC | CASSLAGASQQETQYF
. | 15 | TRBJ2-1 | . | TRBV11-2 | TGTGCCAGCAGCTTGTACGGGGGCGGGGACAATGAGCAGTTCTTC | CASSLYGGGDNEQFF
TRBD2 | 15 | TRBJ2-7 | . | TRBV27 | TGTGCCAGCAGCTCGGTGCTAGCGGGAACCTACGAGCAGTACTTC | CASSSVLAGTYEQYF
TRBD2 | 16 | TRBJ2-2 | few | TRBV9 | TGTGCCAGCAGCGTAGGGGGGACTACTAACACCGGGGAGCTGTTTTTT | CASSVGGTTNTGELFF
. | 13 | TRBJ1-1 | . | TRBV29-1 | TGTAGCGTTGAAGATCCGGAGAACACTGAAGCTTTCTTT | CSVEDPENTEAFF
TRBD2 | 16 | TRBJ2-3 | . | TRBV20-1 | TGCAGTGCTAGATTCCGGACTAGCGGGAGAACAGATACGCAGTATTTT | CSARFRTSGRTDTQYF
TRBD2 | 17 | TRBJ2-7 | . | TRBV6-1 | TGTGCCAGCAGTCAGCGGGACCCCTGGAGCAATTCCTACGAGCAGTACTTC | CASSQRDPWSNSYEQYF
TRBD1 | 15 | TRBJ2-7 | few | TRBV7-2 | TGTGCCAGCAGCTTAGTCGGGACAGGGAACTACGAGCAGTACTTC | CASSLVGTGNYEQYF
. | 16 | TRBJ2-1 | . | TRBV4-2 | TGTGCCAGCAGCCAAGAAGAGGGGAAGCCAAGTAATGAGCAGTTCTTC | CASSQEEGKPSNEQFF
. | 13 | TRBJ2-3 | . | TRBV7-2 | TGTGCCAGCAGCTTAATGGTAGCAGACACGCAGTATTTT | CASSLMVADTQYF
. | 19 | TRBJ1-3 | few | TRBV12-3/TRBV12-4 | TGTGCCAGCAGTTTTAGAGATTCGATTTTCGATAGCTCTGGAAACACCATATATTTT | CASSFRDSIFDSSGNTIYF
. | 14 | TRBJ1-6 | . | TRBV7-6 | TGTGCCAGCAGCTTAGGAGGGGCATGGTCACCCCTCCACTTT | CASSLGGAWSPLHF